Presented here are 7 T cell receptor beta chains from one specimen sequenced in a study of blood T cell repertoires in COVID-19. Using immunoSEQ multiplex PCR, the repertoire was profiled, and TCRdb retains in-frame clones only, with some absent. The sample contains a few hundred thousand clones, 82% of which appear only once. The sample consisted of peripheral blood. These receptors came from an older woman with COVID-19, enrolled during active disease.

The rearrangement uses TRBV18 and TRBJ1-4; no clear D gene. The ends were cut back, 3 bases at V and 7 bases at J, with 18 bases in the middle. This CDR3 comprises 16 residues. Germline CDR1 KGHSH, CDR2 LQKENI. The CDR3 sequence: CASSPETAGGGEKLFF. The CDR3 DNA sequence: TGTGCCAGCTCACCCGAAACCGCAGGTGGTGGTGAAAAACTGTTTTTT.

This sequence joins TRBV11-2 and TRBJ1-4, with a tentative D call TRBD1 (6 bases). Per the germline V gene, CDR1 is SGHAT and CDR2 is FQNNGV. V was pared by 2 bases and J by 4 bases, with 14 bases between. The CDR3 spans 16 residues. DNA for the CDR3: TGTGCCAGCAGCTTACATCAGGGAGGGGGTAATGAAAAACTGTTTTTT. Protein sequence: CASSLHQGGGNEKLFF.

This clone was found a few times. The chain joins TRBV13 to TRBJ2-2; weak D call: TRBD2 (6 bases). The CDR3 runs to 15 residues. CDR1 and CDR2 from the germline V gene are PRHDT and FYEKMQ (reference sequence). V lost 5 bases, J lost 2 bases, and 12 bases lay in between. CDR3 nucleotides: TGTGCCAGCAGCAGCCGGGACTTTAACACCGGGGAGCTGTTTTTT. This translates into CASSSRDFNTGELFF.

The genes are TRBV5-4 and TRBJ2-7; 8 bases line up with TRBD2. The CDR3 totals 16 residues. The V segment lost 4 bases and the J segment 0 bases; nucleotides outside the gene matches: 9. Germline V gene data show CDR1 as SGHNT and CDR2 as YYREEE (reference sequence). Written as DNA, the CDR3 is TGTGCCAGCAGCCCACTTCGGGAGGGCTTCTCCTACGAGCAGTACTTC. As protein: CASSPLREGFSYEQYF.

The chain links TRBV29-1 to TRBJ1-1; 8 bases are a match to TRBD1. The germline CDR1 and CDR2 sequences are SQVTM and ANQGSEA. V was pared by 7 bases and J by 4 bases, with 11 bases of the junction left unmatched. The CDR3 extends over 14 amino acids. The CDR3 protein is CSAAQQGGVTEAFF. The CDR3 DNA reads TGCAGCGCCGCTCAACAGGGGGGGGTCACTGAAGCTTTCTTT.

There are a few counts of this clone. V usage is TRBV15 and J usage is TRBJ2-1, with TRBD2 identical over 10 bases. In germline, CDR1 is LNHNV, CDR2 YYDKDF (reference sequence). The CDR3 loop spans 18 amino acids. The trim removed 0 bases at V and 0 bases at J, leaving 5 bases unmatched. Here the CDR3 reads CATSRDTAGGSSYNEQFF. As DNA, the CDR3 is TGTGCCACCAGCAGAGATACAGCGGGGGGGAGCTCCTACAATGAGCAGTTCTTC.

V and J are TRBV7-4 and TRBJ2-1, with 8 positions matching TRBD2. Germline assignment: CDR1 SGHVT and CDR2 SQSDAQ. The CDR3 covers 16 residues. V shed 1 base and J 3 bases; nucleotides not matched to a gene: 5. DNA for the CDR3: TGTGCCAGCAGCTTAGAAGCGGGAGCCTTCTACAATGAGCAGTTCTTC. This codes for CASSLEAGAFYNEQFF.